Shown below are 18 T cell receptor beta chains from a single sample sequenced in a study of CD8 T cells in Susac syndrome. Reverse transcription of about 0.5 to 1 ug RNA was carried out with random hexamers. TCRdb re-called the immunoSEQ multiplex PCR reads through MiXCR, storing one row per CDR3 protein. This table holds 150,000 to 200,000 distinct CDR3 sequences, 90% to 95% found once. The specimen was CD4+ T cells from PBMCs. These TCRs come from a human donor with multiple sclerosis.

This chain joins TRBV12-3 or TRBV12-4 and TRBJ2-7; D unclear. V gave up 6 bases and J gave up 6 bases, with 9 bases separating them. There are 11 residues in the CDR3. The CDR3 region has the DNA TGTGCCAGCAGCCTCGTTTTCGAGCAGTACTTC. It specifies CASSLVFEQYF.

The chain has TRBV12-3 or TRBV12-4 and TRBJ1-1; D uncertain. Trimming removed 7 bases at V and 11 bases at J, with 20 bases between. The CDR3 is 13 residues long. The CDR3 reads CASTTQAGKEAFF. CDR3 nucleotide sequence: TGTGCCAGCACCACCCAAGCGGGAAAAGAGGCTTTCTTT.

The chain joins TRBV5-1 to TRBJ2-4, with D unclear. This CDR3 comprises 14 residues. Germline CDR1 SGHRS, CDR2 YFSETQ. The ends were cut back, 4 bases at V and 6 bases at J, with 14 bases in the middle. The CDR3 DNA reads TGCGCCAGCAGCCTATACACCCATCGAAACATTCAGTACTTC. This translates into CASSLYTHRNIQYF.

This rearrangement joins TRBV19 to TRBJ2-1, with D possibly being TRBD2 (5 bases). The CDR3 length is 12 residues. CDR1 and CDR2 from the germline V gene are LNHDA and SQIVND (reference sequence). Trimming left V 5 bases short and J 8 bases short, with 10 bases between. The CDR3 bases are TGTGCCAGTAGTCGAAGGGAGTATGAGCAGTTCTTC. This encodes CASSRREYEQFF.

The chain links TRBV6-1 to TRBJ2-2, with 13 bases identical to TRBD2. The germline CDR1 and CDR2 sequences are MNHNS and SASEGT. Losses at the gene ends were 4 bases for V and 5 bases for J; bases not matched to a gene: 10. The CDR3 consists of 18 residues. The CDR3: CASSAETSGRFRTGELFF. CDR3 nucleotide sequence: TGTGCCAGCAGTGCGGAGACTAGCGGGAGGTTTAGAACCGGGGAGCTGTTTTTT.

This chain connects TRBV20-1 to TRBJ2-2; D is possibly TRBD1 or TRBD2 (5 bases each). The CDR3 consists of 13 residues. Between the trimmed V and J ends, which lost 1 base and 5 bases, there was a span of 8 bases. The germline V gene encodes CDR1 DFQATT and CDR2 SNEGSKA (reference sequence). CDR3: CSARVGETGELFF. CDR3 sequence (DNA): TGCAGTGCTAGAGTGGGGGAAACCGGGGAGCTGTTTTTT.

V gene TRBV10-3 combines with J gene TRBJ1-2, with 9 bases identical to TRBD1. V lost 8 bases and J lost 7; bases outside the gene matches: 11. The CDR3 is made up of 14 amino acids. Per the germline V gene, CDR1 is ENHRY and CDR2 is SYGVKD. CDR3 protein: CAIGSPQGASGYTF. The CDR3 nucleotides read TGTGCCATCGGGAGCCCACAGGGGGCAAGTGGCTACACCTTC.

This chain links TRBV5-6 with TRBJ2-7, with 14 bases that match TRBD2. V lost 5 bases and J lost 1; bases outside the gene matches: 17. The CDR3 consists of 20 residues. Germline lookup yields CDR1 SGHDT and CDR2 YYEEEE. CDR3 DNA: TGTGCCAGCAGTTCTCGATATGGACTAGCGGGAGGCCCTCTTTCCTACGAGCAGTACTTC. Protein product: CASSSRYGLAGGPLSYEQYF. Combining the CDR3 with reference TRBV5-6 and TRBJ2-7 gives the whole variable domain DAGVTQSPTHLIKTRGQQVTLRCSPKSGHDTVSWYQQALGQGPQFIFQYYEEEERQRGNFPDRFSGHQFPNYSSELNVNALLLGDSALYLCASSSRYGLAGGPLSYEQYFGPGTRLTVT.

This clonotype was recorded only once. V is TRBV10-3 and J is TRBJ2-7; D is unresolved. V gave up 0 bases and J gave up 0 bases, with 6 bases separating them. Looked up from germline, CDR1 is ENHRY and CDR2 is SYGVKD. The CDR3 length is 14 residues. The CDR3 coding sequence is TGTGCCATCAGTGAGTCCGTGGTCTCCTACGAGCAGTACTTC. Its translation: CAISESVVSYEQYF.

The chain employs TRBV6-5 and TRBJ1-2; 11 nucleotides agree with TRBD1. This CDR3 has 16 amino acids. The V and J ends lost 2 bases and 4 bases, in that order; junction bases with no gene match: 6. Per the germline V gene, CDR1 is MNHEY and CDR2 is SVGAGI. The CDR3 spells CASSYLSGTGGYGYTF. For the CDR3, the DNA is TGTGCCAGCAGTTACCTTAGCGGGACAGGGGGCTATGGCTACACCTTC.

The chain links TRBV10-3 to TRBJ2-1; TRBD1 is a possible D gene (6 bases). This CDR3 region has 15 residues. Germline V gene lookup returns CDR1 ENHRY and CDR2 SYGVKD. V lost 8 bases to trimming and J lost 0 bases, with 14 bases between them. CDR3 in amino acids: CAIGQTESSYNEQFF. The CDR3 DNA is TGTGCCATCGGACAGACTGAAAGCTCCTACAATGAGCAGTTCTTC.

This chain connects TRBV5-1 to TRBJ2-7; the D call may be TRBD1 or TRBD2 (6 bases each). The CDR3 extends over 16 amino acids. Germline V gives CDR1 SGHRS, CDR2 YFSETQ. V shed 0 bases and J shed 3 bases, with 16 bases lying between them. DNA for the CDR3: TGCGCCAGCAGCTTGGCCCAAGGGGGGTCCATCTACGAGCAGTACTTC. This sequence encodes CASSLAQGGSIYEQYF. Full variable domain (remainder filled in from reference TRBV5-1 and TRBJ2-7): KAGVTQTPRYLIKTRGQQVTLSCSPISGHRSVSWYQQTPGQGLQFLFEYFSETQRNKGNFPGRFSGRQFSNSRSEMNVSTLELGDSALYLCASSLAQGGSIYEQYFGPGTRLTVT.

This chain uses TRBV3-1 with TRBJ2-3; 11 bases are shared with TRBD2. This CDR3 has 15 amino acids. Germline V lookup: CDR1 LGHDT, CDR2 YNNKEL (reference sequence). The junction had 7 bases not matched to a gene; V was cut back by 4 bases and J by 7 bases. CDR3 in DNA: TGTGCCAGCAGCCGTAGACTAGCGGGGAGAAATACGCAGTATTTT. Protein: CASSRRLAGRNTQYF.

The rearrangement links TRBV5-1 to TRBJ1-2, with D hard to call. The germline V gene has CDR1 SGHRS and CDR2 YFSETQ. This CDR3 has 13 amino acids. Trimming pared 4 bases from V and 2 bases from J, leaving 9 bases between. The CDR3 region has the DNA TGCGCCAGCAGCAACGGAAACAACTATGGCTACACCTTC. Its translation is CASSNGNNYGYTF. The full variable domain, rest sourced from reference TRBV5-1 and TRBJ1-2, is KAGVTQTPRYLIKTRGQQVTLSCSPISGHRSVSWYQQTPGQGLQFLFEYFSETQRNKGNFPGRFSGRQFSNSRSEMNVSTLELGDSALYLCASSNGNNYGYTFGSGTRLTVV.

The genes are TRBV7-9 and TRBJ2-1, with 7 bases fitting TRBD1. The CDR3 runs 17 residues. After removal of 5 bases from V and 4 bases from J, the junction contained 14 bases not matched to a gene. Germline V lookup: CDR1 SEHNR, CDR2 FQNEAQ (reference sequence). The CDR3 reads CASSPRNRTGPYNEQFF. As DNA, the CDR3 is TGTGCCAGCAGCCCCCGCAACCGGACAGGACCTTACAATGAGCAGTTCTTC.

J is TRBJ2-6 and V is TRBV24-1, with 7 bases fitting TRBD1. The CDR3 spans 17 residues. Germline V CDR1 and CDR2: KGHDR, SFDVKD. J lost 0 bases, V lost 4 bases, and 5 bases had no gene match. The CDR3 bases are TGTGCCACCAGTGAGCCACAGGGGAACTCTGGGGCCAACGTCCTGACTTTC. Protein sequence: CATSEPQGNSGANVLTF.

This sequence joins TRBV30 and TRBJ2-2; D possibly matches TRBD1 or TRBD2 (5 bases each). Per the germline V gene, CDR1 is GTSNPN and CDR2 is SVGIG (reference sequence). V was trimmed by 3 bases and J by 2 bases, leaving 13 bases between them. The CDR3 has 15 amino acids. CDR3 sequence reads: CAWRPGTANTGELFF. The CDR3 nucleotides are TGTGCCTGGAGGCCCGGGACGGCTAACACCGGGGAGCTGTTTTTT.

The chain couples TRBV3-1 to TRBJ1-1; a possible D gene is TRBD1 (6 bases). From germline, CDR1 is LGHDT and CDR2 YNNKEL (reference sequence). The CDR3 extends over 14 amino acids. The V end was cut by 5 bases, the J end by 3 bases, with 13 bases between. CDR3 nucleotide sequence: TGTGCCAGCAGCGCCCAACACAGGGACACTGAAGCTTTCTTT. It specifies CASSAQHRDTEAFF. The full variable domain, with the rest looked up from reference TRBV3-1 and TRBJ1-1, is DTAVSQTPKYLVTQMGNDKSIKCEQNLGHDTMYWYKQDSKKFLKIMFSYNNKELIINETVPNRFSPKSPDKAHLNLHINSLELGDSAVYFCASSAQHRDTEAFFGQGTRLTVV.